These 24 T cell receptor beta chains were sequenced from one sample in a study of blood T cell repertoires in COVID-19. Profiled with immunoSEQ multiplex PCR; TCRdb holds only in-frame clones, not every one. This table has 200,000 or so clones, about 84% appearing once. Sequenced material: peripheral blood. The source is a person between 70 and 80 years old with COVID-19, enrolled during active disease.

This clone was seen once. V gene TRBV7-9 combines with J gene TRBJ2-7, with 10 positions matching TRBD2. The germline V gene has CDR1 SEHNR and CDR2 FQNEAQ (reference sequence). Losses at the gene ends were 5 bases for V and 7 bases for J; bases not matched to a gene: 8. The CDR3 spans 14 residues. The chain's CDR3 is CASSNSGRSGEQYF. DNA for the CDR3: TGTGCCAGCAGCAATAGCGGGAGGAGTGGTGAGCAGTACTTC.

This sequence joins TRBV30 and TRBJ1-6; D is perhaps TRBD1 (6 bases). Germline V gene data show CDR1 as GTSNPN and CDR2 as SVGIG (reference sequence). CDR3 length: 17 residues. Trimming left V 0 bases short and J 10 bases short, with 22 bases between. CDR3 loop: CAWSVSRLRAGDSPLHF. The CDR3 DNA is TGTGCCTGGAGTGTTTCCCGACTTAGGGCAGGGGACTCACCCCTCCACTTT.

The rearrangement uses TRBV3-1 (or the pseudogene TRBV3-2) and TRBJ1-2, with TRBD1 as a possible D gene (6 bases). V lost 1 base to trimming and J lost 11 bases, with 20 bases between them. The CDR3 is 15 amino acids. Germline values: CDR1 LGHDT, CDR2 YNNKEL (reference sequence). CDR3 in DNA: TGTGCCAGCAGCCAAGGAACCTTACAGGGAGCCGATTACACCTTC. Translated, it gives CASSQGTLQGADYTF.

V is TRBV6-6 and J is TRBJ1-2; D unclear. CDR3 length: 14 amino acids. Germline V lookup: CDR1 MNHNY, CDR2 SVGAGI (reference sequence). V was cut by 2 bases and J by 5 bases, with 12 bases left in between. CDR3 sequence (DNA): TGTGCCAGCAGTTACGAAATAGCTAGTTATGGCTACACCTTC. Translating gives CASSYEIASYGYTF.

This clone was seen a few times. The chain links TRBV7-9 to TRBJ2-3, with D hard to call. Germline V gene data show CDR1 as SEHNR and CDR2 as FQNEAQ (reference sequence). The CDR3 runs to 12 residues. Deletions cut 5 bases from V and 5 bases from J, with 8 bases between. As DNA, the CDR3 is TGTGCCAGCAGCCTGTTCGGAGATACGCAGTATTTT. Translated: CASSLFGDTQYF.

The chain uses TRBV6-2 or TRBV6-3 and TRBJ2-7, with D possibly being TRBD1 (6 bases). The CDR3 extends over 13 amino acids. CDR1 is MNHEY and CDR2 is SVGEGT in the germline V gene. V was clipped by 2 bases and J by 3 bases, with 8 bases between them. The CDR3 spells CASSYKGGYEQYF. The CDR3 DNA reads as TGTGCCAGCAGTTACAAAGGGGGCTACGAGCAGTACTTC.

The count of this clone is one. The J gene is TRBJ2-2, the V gene TRBV7-8; D is possibly TRBD2 (5 bases). Trimming shortened V by 2 bases and J by 5 bases, and 12 bases separated the two germline ends. The CDR3 sequence is 15 residues long. Germline values: CDR1 SGHVS, CDR2 FQNEAQ. CDR3 nucleotides: TGTGCCAGCAGCTTAAAGGTCCGGGGTACCGGGGAGCTGTTTTTT. This translates into CASSLKVRGTGELFF.

This clone was found once. J is TRBJ2-3 and V is TRBV13; D is undetermined. The V end was cut by 11 bases, the J end by 2 bases, with 20 bases between. Germline assignment: CDR1 PRHDT and CDR2 FYEKMQ (reference sequence). The CDR3 totals 15 residues. CDR3 protein: CACSVQESYTDTQYF. The CDR3 region has the DNA TGTGCCTGCTCGGTGCAGGAAAGTTACACAGATACGCAGTATTTT.

The V call is TRBV11-2, the J call TRBJ1-2, with 7 bases identical to TRBD1. Germline V gives CDR1 SGHAT, CDR2 FQNNGV. Unmatched junction bases numbered 6, after V lost 1 base and J lost 4 bases. The CDR3 has 15 residues. CDR3 region: CASSLGDSATYGYTF. The CDR3 coding sequence is TGTGCCAGCAGCTTAGGGGACAGCGCTACCTATGGCTACACCTTC. Looking up the rest from reference TRBV11-2 and TRBJ1-2 gives the full variable domain: EAGVAQSPRYKIIEKRQSVAFWCNPISGHATLYWYQQILGQGPKLLIQFQNNGVVDDSQLPKDRFSAERLKGVDSTLKIQPAKLEDSAVYLCASSLGDSATYGYTFGSGTRLTVV.

This clone showed up many times. This sequence joins TRBV6-5 and TRBJ2-5; TRBD2 aligns across 8 bases. Trimming at V came to 2 bases and at J to 2 bases, leaving 7 bases not matched to a gene. The germline V gene encodes CDR1 MNHEY and CDR2 SVGAGI. The CDR3 runs 16 residues. The CDR3 DNA follows: TGTGCCAGCAGTTACGACTTGTCTAGCGGGCAAGAGACCCAGTACTTC. Translating it yields CASSYDLSSGQETQYF.

The CDR3 region is CASEEGPGRKFLYEQYF. Here the CDR3 DNA reads TGCGCCAGCGAGGAGGGTCCAGGGCGGAAGTTCCTTTACGAGCAGTACTTC. V is TRBV5-1 and J is TRBJ2-7, with a tentative D call TRBD2 (6 bases). This CDR3 is built from 17 residues. Germline CDR1 SGHRS, CDR2 YFSETQ. Trimming took 7 bases from V and 4 from J, leaving 27 bases between them.

V gene TRBV18 combines with J gene TRBJ1-1; D is perhaps TRBD1 (6 bases). V was clipped by 6 bases and J by 4 bases, with 15 bases between them. Germline V CDR1 and CDR2: KGHSH, LQKENI. CDR3 length: 14 amino acids. CDR3 coding DNA: TGTGCCAGCTCTACCTCAGGGGTCCCCACTGAAGCTTTCTTT. Translation gives CASSTSGVPTEAFF.

This chain uses TRBV10-1 with TRBJ2-7, with D perhaps TRBD1 (6 bases). Per germline, CDR1 WNHNN and CDR2 SYGVQD (reference sequence). V lost 7 bases and J 6 bases, leaving 22 bases between the germline ends. This CDR3 is 15 amino acids long. DNA for the CDR3: TGCGCCAGCACCGGGCTCCGGGACATTTTCGGCGAGCAGTACTTC. This translates into CASTGLRDIFGEQYF.

The chain joins TRBV7-9 to TRBJ2-5; D is possibly TRBD1 (5 bases). Per germline, CDR1 SEHNR and CDR2 FQNEAQ (reference sequence). The CDR3 is made up of 15 amino acids. Trimming shortened V by 2 bases and J by 5 bases, and 15 bases separated the two germline ends. This chain's CDR3 is CASSLRQGFYETQYF. CDR3 nucleotides: TGTGCCAGCAGCTTAAGGCAGGGTTTTTATGAGACCCAGTACTTC.

The chain employs TRBV5-6 and TRBJ2-7; 8 bases are shared with TRBD1. Per the germline V gene, CDR1 is SGHDT and CDR2 is YYEEEE. The CDR3 length is 14 residues. V was pared by 5 bases and J by 2 bases, with 6 bases of the junction left unmatched. CDR3 DNA sequence: TGTGCCAGCAGTCGGACAGGGCCTCCCTACGAGCAGTACTTC. It codes for CASSRTGPPYEQYF.

This clone was recorded once. The chain combines TRBV20-1 with TRBJ2-1, with 7 bases lining up with TRBD2. V trimming: 3 bases; J trimming: 2 bases; junction bases outside the gene matches: 4. The CDR3 is made up of 14 amino acids. Germline assignment: CDR1 DFQATT and CDR2 SNEGSKA (reference sequence). The CDR3 protein is CSASPGGAYNEQFF. As DNA, the CDR3 is TGCAGTGCTAGTCCGGGAGGAGCCTACAATGAGCAGTTCTTC.

This chain joins TRBV29-1 and TRBJ1-1; no clear D. The CDR3 has 13 residues. Trimming removed 5 bases from V and 0 bases from J, with 10 bases in between. Germline V gives CDR1 SQVTM, CDR2 ANQGSEA. In DNA, the CDR3 is TGCAGCGTTTTCGGACTCCTGAACACTGAAGCTTTCTTT. Its translation: CSVFGLLNTEAFF.

The chain carries TRBV5-1 and TRBJ2-1, with 7 bases aligning to TRBD2. The CDR3 runs to 16 residues. The ends lost 2 bases at V and 0 bases at J; junction bases unmatched: 5. Germline V gives CDR1 SGHRS, CDR2 YFSETQ. CDR3 DNA: TGCGCCAGCAGCTTCATAGCGGGTGTCTCCTACAATGAGCAGTTCTTC. It encodes CASSFIAGVSYNEQFF.

The V and J genes are TRBV11-1 and TRBJ2-1; 8 bases agree with TRBD2. Germline CDR1 is SGHAT and CDR2 is FQDESV (reference sequence). The CDR3 is made up of 16 amino acids. V was clipped by 1 base and J by 4 bases; unmatched bases: 6. CDR3 coding DNA: TGTGCCAGCAGCTTAGGTAGGAGCGGGGGATACAATGAGCAGTTCTTC. The encoded protein is CASSLGRSGGYNEQFF. Based on the CDR3 plus reference TRBV11-1 and TRBJ2-1, the full variable domain is EAEVAQSPRYKITEKSQAVAFWCDPISGHATLYWYRQILGQGPELLVQFQDESVVDDSQLPKDRFSAERLKGVDSTLKIQPAELGDSAMYLCASSLGRSGGYNEQFFGPGTRLTVL.

The chain combines TRBV6-4 with TRBJ2-3, with D tentatively TRBD2 (6 bases). V was clipped by 5 bases and J by 0 bases, with 12 bases between them. This CDR3 has 15 residues. Germline assignment: CDR1 MRHNA and CDR2 SNTAGT. The CDR3 coding sequence is TGTGCCAGCAGTATCGTCGCGGGGAGCACAGATACGCAGTATTTT. As protein: CASSIVAGSTDTQYF.

The chain recombines TRBV9 with TRBJ1-1; 12 bases agree with TRBD1. Germline-derived CDR1 and CDR2 are SGDLS and YYNGEE. CDR3 size: 16 residues. V gave up 0 bases and J gave up 3 bases; unmatched junction bases: 3. CDR3 in amino acids: CASSVAGTGGYTEAFF. The CDR3 DNA reads TGTGCCAGCAGCGTAGCCGGGACAGGGGGCTACACTGAAGCTTTCTTT.

The rearrangement uses TRBV6-5 and TRBJ1-3; D remains ambiguous. CDR3 length equals 13 residues. Trimming pared 8 bases from V and 0 bases from J, leaving 8 bases between. Looked up from germline, CDR1 is MNHEY and CDR2 is SVGAGI. The CDR3 protein is CASFVGSGNTIYF. In DNA, the CDR3 is TGTGCCAGCTTCGTCGGCTCTGGAAACACCATATATTTT.

This chain uses TRBV28 with TRBJ1-1; possibly TRBD1 for D (6 bases). Germline V gene lookup returns CDR1 MDHEN and CDR2 SYDVKM. The V end was cut by 3 bases, the J end by 2 bases, with 16 bases between. The CDR3 loop spans 16 amino acids. CDR3 in amino acids: CASSFFPPGENTEAFF. In DNA form, the CDR3 reads TGTGCCAGCAGTTTTTTTCCCCCAGGGGAAAACACTGAAGCTTTCTTT.

J is TRBJ1-1 and V is TRBV4-3, with 9 bases aligning to TRBD1. V lost 0 bases to trimming and J lost 3 bases; unmatched junction nucleotides: 2. CDR3 length: 15 amino acids. Germline V gene data show CDR1 as LGHNA and CDR2 as YSLEER. The CDR3 DNA sequence: TGCGCCAGCAGCCAAGATTGGACAGGGGACACTGAAGCTTTCTTT. This gives the protein CASSQDWTGDTEAFF.